This T cell receptor beta chain was profiled in a study of T cells after yellow fever vaccination. V lost 7 bases and J lost 6; bases outside the gene matches: 11. CDR3 size: 15 residues. Conversion of TCR transcripts into cDNA relied on 5'RACE template switching, which added a universal primer site and UMIs. MiXCR, run by TCRdb on the 5' RACE reads, gives a single entry per CDR3 protein. The table shows 620,000 or so distinct CDR3 sequences, with 10% to 15% occurring only once. Sequencing was performed on PBMCs, taken on the day of the yellow fever booster vaccination. The chain has TRBV12-3 or TRBV12-4 and TRBJ2-2; 7 bases are shared with TRBD2. The TCR comes from a man aged 30 to 45 who received the YFV17D yellow fever vaccine. The CDR3 region is CASTKNWGGPGELFF. CDR3 nucleotides: TGTGCCAGCACCAAGAATTGGGGGGGTCCCGGGGAGCTGTTTTTT.